This T cell receptor beta chain appears in the sequencing data of a study of Tregs in tolerant kidney transplant recipients. Whole-study results and caveats: Tregs expanded with activated donor B cells seemed most donor-specific. This study did not directly address biological reproducibility. Findings come from small patient numbers and require larger validation.

Turning to this clone: Its antigen is undetermined.

Sequenced by immunoSEQ multiplex PCR; TCRdb stores in-frame clones only, minus some. The repertoire holds about 240,000 clones, with more than 65% as singletons. CD4+CD25+CD127- Tregs, CD4+CD25- non-Tregs, CD4 and CD8 cells were sorted. CDR1 MNHNS and CDR2 SASEGT come from the germline V gene. The ends were cut back, 8 bases at V and 11 bases at J, with 18 bases in the middle. The CDR3 length is 12 residues. The clonotype originates from a human donor in good health. Sequencing input: CD4+ T cells from blood. The rearrangement links TRBV6-1 to TRBJ2-5; D call uncertain. This chain's CDR3 is CASSTDTYGQYF. CDR3 coding DNA: TGTGCCAGCTCCACTGACACCTACGGGCAGTACTTC.